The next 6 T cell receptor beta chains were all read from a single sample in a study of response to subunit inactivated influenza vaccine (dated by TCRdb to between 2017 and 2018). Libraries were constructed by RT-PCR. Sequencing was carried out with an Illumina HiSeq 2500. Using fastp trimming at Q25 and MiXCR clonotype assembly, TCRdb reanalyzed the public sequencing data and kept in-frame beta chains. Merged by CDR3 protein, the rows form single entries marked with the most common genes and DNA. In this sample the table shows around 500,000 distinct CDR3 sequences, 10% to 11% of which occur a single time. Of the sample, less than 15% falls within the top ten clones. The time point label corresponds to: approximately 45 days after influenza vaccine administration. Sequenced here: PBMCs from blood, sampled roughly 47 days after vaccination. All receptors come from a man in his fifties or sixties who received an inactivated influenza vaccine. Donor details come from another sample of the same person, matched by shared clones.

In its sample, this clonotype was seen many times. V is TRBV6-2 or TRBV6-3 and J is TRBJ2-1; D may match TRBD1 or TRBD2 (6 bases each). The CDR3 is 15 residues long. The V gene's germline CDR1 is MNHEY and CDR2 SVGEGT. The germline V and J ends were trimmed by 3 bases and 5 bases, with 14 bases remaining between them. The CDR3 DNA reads TGTGCCAGCAGTTATCAACAGGGACTCAACAATGAGCAGTTCTTC. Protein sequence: CASSYQQGLNNEQFF.

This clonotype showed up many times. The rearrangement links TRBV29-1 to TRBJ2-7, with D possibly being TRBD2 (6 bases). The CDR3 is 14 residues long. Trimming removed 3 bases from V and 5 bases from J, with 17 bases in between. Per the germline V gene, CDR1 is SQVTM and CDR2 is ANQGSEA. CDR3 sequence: CSVDPRGTGNEQYF. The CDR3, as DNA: TGCAGCGTTGATCCCCGCGGGACGGGCAACGAGCAGTACTTC.

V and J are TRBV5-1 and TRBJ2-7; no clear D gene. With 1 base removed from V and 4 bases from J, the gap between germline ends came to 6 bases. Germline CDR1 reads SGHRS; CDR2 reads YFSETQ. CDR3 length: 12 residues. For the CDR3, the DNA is TGCGCCAGCAGCTTGTATGATTACGAGCAGTACTTC. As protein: CASSLYDYEQYF.

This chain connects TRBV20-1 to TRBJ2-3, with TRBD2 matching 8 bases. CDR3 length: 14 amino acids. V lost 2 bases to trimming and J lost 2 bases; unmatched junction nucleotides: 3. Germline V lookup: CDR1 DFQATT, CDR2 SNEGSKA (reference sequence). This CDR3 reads CSARQAGVTDTQYF. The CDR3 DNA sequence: TGCAGTGCTAGACAAGCGGGAGTCACAGATACGCAGTATTTT.

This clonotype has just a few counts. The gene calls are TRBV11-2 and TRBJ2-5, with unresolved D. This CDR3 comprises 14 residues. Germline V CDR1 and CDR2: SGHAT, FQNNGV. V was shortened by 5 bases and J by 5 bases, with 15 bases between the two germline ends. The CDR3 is CASSPANRRETQYF. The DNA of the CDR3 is TGTGCCAGCAGCCCGGCCAACCGGCGGGAGACCCAGTACTTC.

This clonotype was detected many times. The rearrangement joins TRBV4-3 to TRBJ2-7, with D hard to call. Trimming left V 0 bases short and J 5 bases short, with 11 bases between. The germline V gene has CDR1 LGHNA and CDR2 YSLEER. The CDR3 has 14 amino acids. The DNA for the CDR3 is TGCGCCAGCAGCCAAGACTACCGCGGCGACGAGCAGTACTTC. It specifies CASSQDYRGDEQYF.